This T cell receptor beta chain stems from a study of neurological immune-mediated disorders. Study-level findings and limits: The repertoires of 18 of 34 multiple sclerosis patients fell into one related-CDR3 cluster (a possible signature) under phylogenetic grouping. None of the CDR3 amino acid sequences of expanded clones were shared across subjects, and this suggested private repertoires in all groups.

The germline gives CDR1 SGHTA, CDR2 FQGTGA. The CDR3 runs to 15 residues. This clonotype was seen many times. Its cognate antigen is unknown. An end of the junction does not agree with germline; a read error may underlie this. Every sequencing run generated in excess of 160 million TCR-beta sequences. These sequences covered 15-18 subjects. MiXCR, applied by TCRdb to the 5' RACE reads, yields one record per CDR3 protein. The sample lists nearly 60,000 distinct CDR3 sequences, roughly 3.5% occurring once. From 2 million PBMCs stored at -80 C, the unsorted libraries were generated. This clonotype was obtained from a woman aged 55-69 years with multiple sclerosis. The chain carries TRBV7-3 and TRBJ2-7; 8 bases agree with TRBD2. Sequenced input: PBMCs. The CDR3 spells CASSLTSGRGDEQYF. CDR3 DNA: TGTGCCAGCAGCCTAACTAGCGGAAGGGGGGACGAGCAGTACTTC.